Shown below are 4 T cell receptor beta chains from a single sample sequenced in a study of blood T cell repertoires in COVID-19. Produced via immunoSEQ multiplex PCR; TCRdb's table is partial and in-frame only. The sample records roughly 83,000 clones, roughly 82% being singletons. The sequenced material came from peripheral blood. The receptors stem from a man aged 45-65 years with active COVID-19.

This clone was seen a handful of times. V is TRBV4-3 and J is TRBJ1-6, with D perhaps matching TRBD1 (5 bases). The CDR3 is made up of 15 amino acids. Germline assignment: CDR1 LGHNA and CDR2 YSLEER. V was clipped by 0 bases and J by 4 bases, with 7 bases between them. The CDR3 is CASSQDRVYNSPLHF. The CDR3 DNA reads as TGCGCCAGCAGCCAAGACAGGGTGTATAATTCACCCCTCCACTTT.

The V and J genes are TRBV29-1 and TRBJ2-7; D gene unclear. Trimming removed 0 bases from V and 1 base from J, with 10 bases in between. The CDR3 is 14 residues long. The germline CDR1 and CDR2 sequences are SQVTM and ANQGSEA. DNA for the CDR3: TGCAGCGTTGAAGATCTAGGCGGATCCTACGAGCAGTACTTC. As protein: CSVEDLGGSYEQYF.

This chain uses TRBV19 with TRBJ2-5; TRBD1 agrees at 7 bases. The CDR3 loop spans 16 amino acids. Germline CDR1 and CDR2: LNHDA and SQIVND (reference sequence). After removal of 5 bases from V and 5 bases from J, the junction contained 14 bases not matched to a gene. The chain's CDR3 is CASSRGQTSIGETQYF. The CDR3 nucleotides are TGTGCCAGTAGTCGGGGACAGACCTCAATTGGGGAGACCCAGTACTTC.

V is TRBV5-1 and J is TRBJ2-3, with a weak D call TRBD2 (6 bases). This CDR3 comprises 15 residues. Per germline, CDR1 SGHRS and CDR2 YFSETQ. V lost 2 bases and J lost 3, with 13 bases in between. The CDR3 DNA reads TGCGCCAGCAGCTTCCGGGGGTTAGGAACAGATACGCAGTATTTT. Amino acids: CASSFRGLGTDTQYF.